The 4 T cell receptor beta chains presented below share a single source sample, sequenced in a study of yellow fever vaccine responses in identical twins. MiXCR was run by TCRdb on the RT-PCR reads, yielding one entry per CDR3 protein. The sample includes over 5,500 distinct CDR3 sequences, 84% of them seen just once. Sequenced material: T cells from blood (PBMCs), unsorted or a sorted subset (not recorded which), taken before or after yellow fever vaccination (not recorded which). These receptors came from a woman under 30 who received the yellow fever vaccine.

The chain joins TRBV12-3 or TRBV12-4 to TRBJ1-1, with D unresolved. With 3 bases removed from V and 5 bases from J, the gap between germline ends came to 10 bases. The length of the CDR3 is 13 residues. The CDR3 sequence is CASSFGSGTEAFF. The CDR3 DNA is TGTGCCAGCAGTTTTGGGTCTGGTACTGAAGCTTTCTTT.

The CDR3 bases are TGTGCCAGCAGTGAAGCGCAGGGGGCGCTGGATGGCTACACCTTC. It specifies CASSEAQGALDGYTF. The gene calls are TRBV2 and TRBJ1-2; TRBD1 matches at 8 bases. The ends lost 0 bases at V and 6 bases at J; junction bases unmatched: 6. Germline V gene lookup returns CDR1 SNHLY and CDR2 FYNNEI. This CDR3 contains 15 residues. Combining the CDR3 with reference TRBV2 and TRBJ1-2 gives the whole variable domain EPEVTQTPSHQVTQMGQEVILRCVPISNHLYFYWYRQILGQKVEFLVSFYNNEISEKSEIFDDQFSVERPDGSNFTLKIRSTKLEDSAMYFCASSEAQGALDGYTFGSGTRLTVV.

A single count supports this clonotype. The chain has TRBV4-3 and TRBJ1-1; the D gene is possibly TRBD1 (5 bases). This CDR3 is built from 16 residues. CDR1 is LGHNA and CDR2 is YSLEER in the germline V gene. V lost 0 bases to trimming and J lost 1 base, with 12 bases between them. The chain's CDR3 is CASSQDLAGWNTEAFF. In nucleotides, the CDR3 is TGCGCCAGCAGCCAAGATTTGGCAGGGTGGAACACTGAAGCTTTCTTT.

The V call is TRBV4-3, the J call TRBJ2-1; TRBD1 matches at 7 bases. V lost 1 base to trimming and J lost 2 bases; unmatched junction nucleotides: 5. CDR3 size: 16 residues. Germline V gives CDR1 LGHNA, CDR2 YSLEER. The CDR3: CASSQAGTDPYNEQFF. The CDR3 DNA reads TGCGCCAGCAGCCAAGCCGGGACAGACCCCTACAATGAGCAGTTCTTC.